This T cell receptor (beta chain) was sequenced during a study of technical replicates of blood from a few donors. Profiled with immunoSEQ multiplex PCR; TCRdb holds only in-frame clones, not every one. This table has some 60,000 clones, about 87% appearing once. J gave up 4 bases and V 0 bases, and 5 bases lay outside the gene matches. The CDR3 sequence is 15 residues long. Looked up from germline, CDR1 is SGDLS and CDR2 is YYNGEE. The clonotype originates from a human donor in good health. Some clones in this sample may be carry-over from other donors' samples. The sequencing input was PBMCs. The chain couples TRBV9 to TRBJ2-3; 7 bases line up with TRBD2. The CDR3 spells CASSVAGTMADTQYF. CDR3 in DNA: TGTGCCAGCAGCGTAGCTGGGACTATGGCAGATACGCAGTATTTT. The whole variable domain, remainder taken from reference TRBV9 and TRBJ2-3, is DSGVTQTPKHLITATGQRVTLRCSPRSGDLSVYWYQQSLDQGLQFLIQYYNGEERAKGNILERFSAQQFPDLHSELNLSSLELGDSALYFCASSVAGTMADTQYFGPGTRLTVL.